This TCR beta chain was retrieved from a study of blood T cell repertoires in COVID-19. Overall study context: The origin of the acute and convalescent COVID-19 samples was the United States, Italy and Spain. From T cells, B-cell-depleted T cells, or PBMCs came the material, which was cDNA or gDNA.

The germline CDR1 and CDR2 sequences are LGHDT and YNNKEL (reference sequence). V was shortened by 4 bases and J by 0 bases, with 13 bases between the two germline ends. The CDR3 has 16 amino acids. In the source study's methods: Reference gene primer amplification yielded estimated nucleated cell counts. Sequencing used immunoSEQ multiplex PCR; TCRdb keeps in-frame clones, though not all of them. V and J calls and clone size follow that table, whereas D and trimming were derived from the DNA. The repertoire includes 200,000 to 300,000 clones, roughly 80% of them detected once, and approximately 9.6% sits in the top ten.

The chain links TRBV3-1 (or the pseudogene TRBV3-2) to TRBJ2-1, with a tentative D call TRBD2 (5 bases). Material: peripheral blood. The source of this sequence is a woman of 80 years or more with acute or convalescent COVID-19. The CDR3 reads CASSRFSADSYNEQFF. The DNA of the CDR3 is TGTGCCAGCAGCCGCTTCTCAGCGGACTCCTACAATGAGCAGTTCTTC.